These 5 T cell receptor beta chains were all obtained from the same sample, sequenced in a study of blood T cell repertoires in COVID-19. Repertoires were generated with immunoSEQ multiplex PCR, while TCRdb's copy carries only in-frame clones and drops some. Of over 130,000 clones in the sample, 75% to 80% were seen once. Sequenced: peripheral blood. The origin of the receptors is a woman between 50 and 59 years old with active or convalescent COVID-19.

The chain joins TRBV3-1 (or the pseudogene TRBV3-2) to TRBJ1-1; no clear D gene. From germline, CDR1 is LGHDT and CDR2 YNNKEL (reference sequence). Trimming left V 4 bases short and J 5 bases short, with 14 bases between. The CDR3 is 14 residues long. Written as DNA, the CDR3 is TGTGCCAGCAGCCCCCTGGGCGGCGGGACTGAAGCTTTCTTT. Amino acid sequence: CASSPLGGGTEAFF.

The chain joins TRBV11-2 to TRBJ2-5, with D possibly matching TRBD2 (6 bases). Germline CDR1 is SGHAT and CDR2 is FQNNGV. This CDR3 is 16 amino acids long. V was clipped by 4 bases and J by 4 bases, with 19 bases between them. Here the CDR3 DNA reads TGTGCCAGCAGCTCCTCCACCGGGCGGGAAGGAGAGACCCAGTACTTC. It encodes CASSSSTGREGETQYF.

CDR3 sequence (DNA): TGTGCCAGCAGCAGGGGACAGGGCGATAATTCACCCCTCCACTTT. Translation gives CASSRGQGDNSPLHF. The chain employs TRBV5-6 and TRBJ1-6, with 9 positions matching TRBD1. The CDR3 length is 15 residues. Germline CDR1 SGHDT, CDR2 YYEEEE. V shed 4 bases, J shed 5 bases, and the junction held 4 bases outside the gene matches.

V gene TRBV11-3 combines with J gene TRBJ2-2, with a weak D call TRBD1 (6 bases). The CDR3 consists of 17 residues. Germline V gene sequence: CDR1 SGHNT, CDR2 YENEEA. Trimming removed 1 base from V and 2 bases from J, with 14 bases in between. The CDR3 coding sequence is TGTGCCAGCAGCTTAGGACTTACAGGGCAAAACACCGGGGAGCTGTTTTTT. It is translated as CASSLGLTGQNTGELFF.

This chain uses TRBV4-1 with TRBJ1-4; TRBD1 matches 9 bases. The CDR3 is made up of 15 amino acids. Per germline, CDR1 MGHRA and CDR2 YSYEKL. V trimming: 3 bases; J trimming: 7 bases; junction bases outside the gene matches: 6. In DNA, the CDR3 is TGCGCCAGCAGCCATACGGACAGGGGAACTGAAAAACTGTTTTTT. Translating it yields CASSHTDRGTEKLFF.